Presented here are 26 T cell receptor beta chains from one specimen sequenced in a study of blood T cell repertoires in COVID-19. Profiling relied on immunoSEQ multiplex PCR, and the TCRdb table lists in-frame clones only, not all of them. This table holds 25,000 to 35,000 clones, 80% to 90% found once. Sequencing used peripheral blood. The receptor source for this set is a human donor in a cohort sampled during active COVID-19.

CDR3 amino acids: CASSPDRGYEQYF. In DNA, the CDR3 is TGCGCCAGCAGCCCGGACAGGGGCTACGAGCAGTACTTC. This sequence joins TRBV5-1 and TRBJ2-7, with 9 bases identical to TRBD1. Germline CDR1 SGHRS, CDR2 YFSETQ. The CDR3 runs to 13 residues. With V trimmed by 4 bases and J by 3 bases, 2 bases remained unmatched.

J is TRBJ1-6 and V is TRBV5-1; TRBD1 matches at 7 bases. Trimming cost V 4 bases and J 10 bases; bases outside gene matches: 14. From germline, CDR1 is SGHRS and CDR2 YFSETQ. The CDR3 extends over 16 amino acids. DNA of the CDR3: TGCGCCAGCAGCAAGGAAACCGGGACAGAGTGGTCACCCCTCCACTTT. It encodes CASSKETGTEWSPLHF.

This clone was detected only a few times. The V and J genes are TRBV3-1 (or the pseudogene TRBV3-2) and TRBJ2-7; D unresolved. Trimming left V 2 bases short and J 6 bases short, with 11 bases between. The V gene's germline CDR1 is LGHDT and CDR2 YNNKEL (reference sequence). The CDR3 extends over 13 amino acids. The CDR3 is CASSQPRASEQYF. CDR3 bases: TGTGCCAGCAGCCAACCGCGAGCGAGCGAGCAGTACTTC.

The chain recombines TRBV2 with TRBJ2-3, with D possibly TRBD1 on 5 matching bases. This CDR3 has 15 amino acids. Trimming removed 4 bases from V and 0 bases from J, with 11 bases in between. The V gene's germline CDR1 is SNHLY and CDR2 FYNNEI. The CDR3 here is CASSAWTPSTDTQYF. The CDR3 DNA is TGTGCCAGCAGTGCCTGGACACCTAGCACAGATACGCAGTATTTT.

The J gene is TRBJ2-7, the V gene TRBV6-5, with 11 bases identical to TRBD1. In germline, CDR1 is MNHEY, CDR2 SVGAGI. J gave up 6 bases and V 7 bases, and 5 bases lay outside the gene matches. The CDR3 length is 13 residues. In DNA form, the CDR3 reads TGTGCCAGCACAGGACAGGGGGCTAGCGAGCAGTACTTC. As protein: CASTGQGASEQYF.

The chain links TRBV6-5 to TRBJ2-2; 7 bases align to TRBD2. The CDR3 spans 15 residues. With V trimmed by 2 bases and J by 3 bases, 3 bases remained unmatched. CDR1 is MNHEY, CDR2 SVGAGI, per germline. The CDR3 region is CASSYDGGYTGELFF. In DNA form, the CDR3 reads TGTGCCAGCAGTTACGACGGGGGGTACACCGGGGAGCTGTTTTTT.

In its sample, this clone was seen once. The CDR3 loop is CASSLALAGGETQYF. The CDR3 DNA sequence: TGCGCCAGCAGCTTGGCTCTAGCGGGGGGAGAGACCCAGTACTTC. J is TRBJ2-5 and V is TRBV5-1; TRBD2 agrees at 11 bases. The CDR3 consists of 15 residues. Germline values: CDR1 SGHRS, CDR2 YFSETQ. The V segment lost 0 bases and the J segment 4 bases; nucleotides outside the gene matches: 2.

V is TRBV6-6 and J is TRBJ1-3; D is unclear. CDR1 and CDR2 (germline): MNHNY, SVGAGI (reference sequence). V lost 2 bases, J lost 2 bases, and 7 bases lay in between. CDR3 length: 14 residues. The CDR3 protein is CASSYGPPGNTIYF. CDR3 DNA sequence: TGTGCCAGCAGTTACGGCCCTCCTGGAAACACCATATATTTT.

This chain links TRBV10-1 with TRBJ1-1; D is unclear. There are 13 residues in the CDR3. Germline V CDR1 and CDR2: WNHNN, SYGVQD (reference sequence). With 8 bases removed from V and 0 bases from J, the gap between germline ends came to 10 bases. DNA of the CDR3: TGCGCCAGCGCCCGGGGAATGAACACTGAAGCTTTCTTT. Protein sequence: CASARGMNTEAFF.

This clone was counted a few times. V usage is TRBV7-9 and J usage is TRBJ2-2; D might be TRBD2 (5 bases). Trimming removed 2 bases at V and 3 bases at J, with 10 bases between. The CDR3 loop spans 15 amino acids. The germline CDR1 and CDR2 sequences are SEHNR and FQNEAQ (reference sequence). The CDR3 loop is CASSLYLADTGELFF. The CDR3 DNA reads TGTGCCAGCAGCTTATACCTAGCAGACACCGGGGAGCTGTTTTTT.

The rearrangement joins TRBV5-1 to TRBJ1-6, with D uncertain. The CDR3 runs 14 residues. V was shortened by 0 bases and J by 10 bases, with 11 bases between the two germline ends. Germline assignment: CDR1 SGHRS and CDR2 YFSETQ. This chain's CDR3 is CASSLVGENSPLHF. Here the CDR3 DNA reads TGCGCCAGCAGCTTGGTCGGTGAAAACTCACCCCTCCACTTT. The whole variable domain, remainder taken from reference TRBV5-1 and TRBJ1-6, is KAGVTQTPRYLIKTRGQQVTLSCSPISGHRSVSWYQQTPGQGLQFLFEYFSETQRNKGNFPGRFSGRQFSNSRSEMNVSTLELGDSALYLCASSLVGENSPLHFGNGTRLTVT.

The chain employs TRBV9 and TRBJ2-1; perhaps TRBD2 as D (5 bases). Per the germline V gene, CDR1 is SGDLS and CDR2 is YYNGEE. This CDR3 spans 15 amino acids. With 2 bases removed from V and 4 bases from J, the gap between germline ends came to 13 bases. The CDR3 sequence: CASSVRARGYNEQFF. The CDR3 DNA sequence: TGTGCCAGCAGCGTGCGGGCCCGGGGTTACAATGAGCAGTTCTTC.

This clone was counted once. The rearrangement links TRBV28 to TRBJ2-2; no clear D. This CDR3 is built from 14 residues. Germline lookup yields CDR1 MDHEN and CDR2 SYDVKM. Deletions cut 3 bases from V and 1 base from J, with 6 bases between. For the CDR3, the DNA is TGTGCCAGCAGTTTTGGGCAGAACACCGGGGAGCTGTTTTTT. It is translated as CASSFGQNTGELFF.

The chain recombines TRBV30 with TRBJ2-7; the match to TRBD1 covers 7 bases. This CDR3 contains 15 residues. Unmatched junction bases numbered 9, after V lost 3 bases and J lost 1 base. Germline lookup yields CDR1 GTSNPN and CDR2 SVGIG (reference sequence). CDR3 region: CAWSAQDRASYEQYF. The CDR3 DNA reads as TGTGCCTGGAGCGCCCAAGACAGGGCATCCTACGAGCAGTACTTC. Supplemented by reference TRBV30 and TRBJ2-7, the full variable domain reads SQTIHQWPATLVQPVGSPLSLECTVEGTSNPNLYWYRQAAGRGLQLLFYSVGIGQISSEVPQNLSASRPQDRQFILSSKKLLLSDSGFYLCAWSAQDRASYEQYFGPGTRLTVT.

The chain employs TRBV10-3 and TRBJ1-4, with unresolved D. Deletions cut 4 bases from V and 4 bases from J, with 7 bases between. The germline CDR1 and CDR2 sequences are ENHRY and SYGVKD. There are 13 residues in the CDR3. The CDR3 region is CAISGRVNEKLFF. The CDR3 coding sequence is TGTGCCATCAGTGGACGGGTTAATGAAAAACTGTTTTTT.

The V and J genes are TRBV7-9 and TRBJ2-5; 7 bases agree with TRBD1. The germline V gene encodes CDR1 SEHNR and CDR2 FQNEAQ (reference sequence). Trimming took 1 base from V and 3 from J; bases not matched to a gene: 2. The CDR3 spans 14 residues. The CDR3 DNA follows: TGTGCCAGCAGCTTAGGGACAGGAGAAGAGACCCAGTACTTC. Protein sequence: CASSLGTGEETQYF.

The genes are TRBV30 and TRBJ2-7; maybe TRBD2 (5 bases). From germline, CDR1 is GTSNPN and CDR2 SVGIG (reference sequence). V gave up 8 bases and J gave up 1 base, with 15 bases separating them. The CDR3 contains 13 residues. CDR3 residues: CALGRAISYEQYF. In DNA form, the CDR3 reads TGTGCCCTGGGGAGAGCTATTTCCTACGAGCAGTACTTC.

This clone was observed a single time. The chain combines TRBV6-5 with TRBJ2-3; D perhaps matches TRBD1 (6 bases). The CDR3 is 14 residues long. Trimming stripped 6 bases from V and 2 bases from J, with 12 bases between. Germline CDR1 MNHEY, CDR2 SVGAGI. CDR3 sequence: CASRRTVSTDTQYF. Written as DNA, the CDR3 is TGTGCCAGCAGGCGGACAGTCTCCACAGATACGCAGTATTTT.

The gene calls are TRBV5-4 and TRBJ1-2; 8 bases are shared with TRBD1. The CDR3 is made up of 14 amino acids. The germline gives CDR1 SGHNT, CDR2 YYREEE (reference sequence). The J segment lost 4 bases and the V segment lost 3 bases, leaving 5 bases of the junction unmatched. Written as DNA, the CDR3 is TGTGCCAGCAGCTCGACAGGGGATACCTATGGCTACACCTTC. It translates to CASSSTGDTYGYTF.

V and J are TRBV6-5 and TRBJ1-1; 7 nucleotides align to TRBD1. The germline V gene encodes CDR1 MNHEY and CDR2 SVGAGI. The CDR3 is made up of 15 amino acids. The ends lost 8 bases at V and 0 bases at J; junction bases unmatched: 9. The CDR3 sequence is CASLDRAMMNTEAFF. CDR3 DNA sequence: TGTGCCAGCCTCGACAGGGCGATGATGAACACTGAAGCTTTCTTT.

The CDR3, as DNA: TGTGCCAGCAGCCTAGGAGGGAGCGGGGGGGCCAACGAGCAGTACTTC. Encoded protein: CASSLGGSGGANEQYF. The rearrangement uses TRBV7-2 and TRBJ2-7, with 10 bases that match TRBD2. This CDR3 spans 16 amino acids. Germline V gene data show CDR1 as SGHTA and CDR2 as FQGNSA. The J segment lost 5 bases and the V segment lost 5 bases, leaving 12 bases of the junction unmatched.

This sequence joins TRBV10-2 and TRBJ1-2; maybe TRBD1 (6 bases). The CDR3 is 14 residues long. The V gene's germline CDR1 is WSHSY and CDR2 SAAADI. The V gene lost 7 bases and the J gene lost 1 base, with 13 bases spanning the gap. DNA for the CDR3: TGCGCCAGCACCGCCAGGGGCTATAACTATGGCTACACCTTC. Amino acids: CASTARGYNYGYTF.

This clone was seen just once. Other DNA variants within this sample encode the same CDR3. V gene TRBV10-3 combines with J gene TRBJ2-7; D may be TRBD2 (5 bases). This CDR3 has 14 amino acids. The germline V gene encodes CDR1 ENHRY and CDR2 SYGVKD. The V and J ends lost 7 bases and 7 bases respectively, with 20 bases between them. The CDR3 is CAINPTGKEEEQYF. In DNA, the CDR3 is TGTGCCATCAATCCGACGGGGAAGGAGGAGGAGCAGTACTTC.

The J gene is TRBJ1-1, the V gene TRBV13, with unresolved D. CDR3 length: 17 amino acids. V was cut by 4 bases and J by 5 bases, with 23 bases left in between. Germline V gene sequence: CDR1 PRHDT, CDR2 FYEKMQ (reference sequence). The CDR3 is CASSSEGLGRIGTEAFF. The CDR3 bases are TGTGCCAGCAGCTCCGAAGGTTTAGGCAGGATAGGTACTGAAGCTTTCTTT. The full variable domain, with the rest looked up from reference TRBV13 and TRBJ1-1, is AAGVIQSPRHLIKEKRETATLKCYPIPRHDTVYWYQQGPGQDPQFLISFYEKMQSDKGSIPDRFSAQQFSDYHSELNMSSLELGDSALYFCASSSEGLGRIGTEAFFGQGTRLTVV.

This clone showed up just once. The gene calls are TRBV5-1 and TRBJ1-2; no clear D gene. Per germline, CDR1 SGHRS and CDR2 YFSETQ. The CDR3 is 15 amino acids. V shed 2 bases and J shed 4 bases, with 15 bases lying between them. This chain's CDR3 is CASSFGVPLSYGYTF. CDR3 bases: TGCGCCAGCAGCTTTGGAGTCCCACTCTCCTATGGCTACACCTTC.

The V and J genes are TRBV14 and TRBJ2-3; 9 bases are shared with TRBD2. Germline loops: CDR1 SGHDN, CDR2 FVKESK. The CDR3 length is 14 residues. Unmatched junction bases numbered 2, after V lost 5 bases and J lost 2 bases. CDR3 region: CASSSGGNTDTQYF. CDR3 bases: TGTGCCAGCAGCAGCGGGGGGAACACAGATACGCAGTATTTT.